This T cell receptor (beta chain) derives from a study of T cells in tumors after PD-1 blockade. The overall study: Prior checkpoint blockade, systemic immunosuppressant use, or anti-cancer therapy within 4 weeks excluded patients. During anti-PD-1 treatment, some patients continued daily vismodegib 150 mg. Treatment was either pembrolizumab 200 mg every 3 weeks or cemiplimab 350 mg every 2 weeks.

Measured with immunoSEQ multiplex PCR; TCRdb has only the in-frame clones, and not every one. The sample yields tens of thousands of clones, roughly 78% seen once. Regarding this clone: Its antigen is not identified.

Germline V gene data show CDR1 as SGHRS and CDR2 as YFSETQ. The CDR3 length is 15 residues. V gave up 0 bases and J gave up 0 bases, with 7 bases separating them. Notes on the study in general: Some novel exhausted tumor clones appeared in pre-treatment blood, suggesting peripheral recruitment.

The J gene is TRBJ2-1, the V gene TRBV5-1; no reliable D call. This receptor was obtained from a human donor with basal cell carcinoma. Material: PBMCs, obtained before anti-PD-1 treatment. CDR3 bases: TGCGCCAGCAGCTTGGGTGTAAGCTCCTACAATGAGCAGTTCTTC. Translation gives CASSLGVSSYNEQFF. The full variable domain, in which reference TRBV5-1 and TRBJ2-1 provide the parts outside the CDR3, is KAGVTQTPRYLIKTRGQQVTLSCSPISGHRSVSWYQQTPGQGLQFLFEYFSETQRNKGNFPGRFSGRQFSNSRSEMNVSTLELGDSALYLCASSLGVSSYNEQFFGPGTRLTVL.